The 28 T cell receptor beta chains in this list originate from one sample, sequenced in a study of blood T cell repertoires in COVID-19. Measured with immunoSEQ multiplex PCR; TCRdb has only the in-frame clones, and not every one. The sample has around 250,000 clones, approximately 86% seen once. The sample was peripheral blood. The origin of the receptors is a man between 18 and 35 years old with active or convalescent COVID-19.

V gene TRBV7-2 combines with J gene TRBJ2-3, with TRBD2 matching over 13 bases. Germline V lookup: CDR1 SGHTA, CDR2 FQGNSA. The ends lost 6 bases at V and 2 bases at J; junction bases unmatched: 11. This CDR3 contains 18 residues. This CDR3 reads CASSYLSLAGGVTDTQYF. CDR3 in DNA: TGTGCCAGCAGTTATCTATCACTAGCGGGAGGGGTCACAGATACGCAGTATTTT. Supplemented by reference TRBV7-2 and TRBJ2-3, the full variable domain reads GAGVSQSPSNKVTEKGKDVELRCDPISGHTALYWYRQSLGQGLEFLIYFQGNSAPDKSGLPSDRFSAERTGGSVSTLTIQRTQQEDSAVYLCASSYLSLAGGVTDTQYFGPGTRLTVL.

The rearrangement links TRBV4-1 to TRBJ1-3; 8 nucleotides align to TRBD1. The CDR3 extends over 17 amino acids. Germline assignment: CDR1 MGHRA and CDR2 YSYEKL. The ends lost 0 bases at V and 4 bases at J; junction bases unmatched: 8. The DNA of the CDR3 is TGCGCCAGCAGCCAAGATCTCTCAGGGGGCGGAGGAAACACCATATATTTT. This encodes CASSQDLSGGGGNTIYF.

The genes are TRBV3-1 (or the pseudogene TRBV3-2) and TRBJ2-3; D perhaps matches TRBD1 (6 bases). The CDR3 is made up of 16 amino acids. Looked up from germline, CDR1 is LGHDT and CDR2 is YNNKEL (reference sequence). Trimming took off 0 bases at V and 0 bases at J, with 10 bases between the two ends. As DNA, the CDR3 is TGTGCCAGCAGCCAAGATGGCGGACAGAGCACAGATACGCAGTATTTT. It codes for CASSQDGGQSTDTQYF.

The chain links TRBV11-1 to TRBJ1-6; D remains ambiguous. CDR3 length equals 15 residues. Trimming stripped 3 bases from V and 6 bases from J, with 12 bases between. Germline lookup yields CDR1 SGHAT and CDR2 FQDESV (reference sequence). The CDR3 DNA is TGTGCCAGCAGCTTCACGACTGACTTTAATTCACCCCTCCACTTT. This translates into CASSFTTDFNSPLHF.

V and J are TRBV7-2 and TRBJ2-7; a weak D match, TRBD2 (6 bases). V lost 5 bases and J lost 3, with 17 bases in between. The CDR3 sequence is 15 residues long. Germline-derived CDR1 and CDR2 are SGHTA and FQGNSA. The CDR3 DNA reads TGTGCCAGCAGCGCGGGACCCTCTGCGAACTACGAGCAGTACTTC. This sequence encodes CASSAGPSANYEQYF.

The chain has TRBV9 and TRBJ2-3, with D perhaps TRBD2 (5 bases). The CDR3 is 13 amino acids. Germline CDR1 and CDR2: SGDLS and YYNGEE. The V end lost 0 bases, the J end lost 9 bases, and 11 bases lay between the germline ends. In DNA form, the CDR3 reads TGTGCCAGCAGCGTAGAGAACGGGAAAACGCAGTATTTT. Residues: CASSVENGKTQYF.

V usage is TRBV2 and J usage is TRBJ1-1, with a tentative D call TRBD1 (5 bases). CDR3 length: 11 residues. The germline CDR1 and CDR2 sequences are SNHLY and FYNNEI. V was pared by 7 bases and J by 7 bases, with 10 bases between. For the CDR3, the DNA is TGTGCCAGCATTCAGGGCCATGAAGCTTTCTTT. Its protein is CASIQGHEAFF.

This rearrangement joins TRBV6-6 to TRBJ2-3; D is unresolved. This CDR3 has 12 amino acids. Trimming took 5 bases from V and 6 from J, leaving 9 bases between them. The V gene's germline CDR1 is MNHNY and CDR2 SVGAGI (reference sequence). The CDR3 loop reads CASSLTGDTQYF. The CDR3 DNA reads as TGTGCCAGCAGTCTAACCGGTGATACGCAGTATTTT.

V gene TRBV10-3 combines with J gene TRBJ1-2; D gene ambiguous. The CDR3 covers 13 residues. Per germline, CDR1 ENHRY and CDR2 SYGVKD. The V and J ends lost 3 bases and 4 bases respectively, with 9 bases between them. CDR3 sequence: CAISDEGSYGYTF. As DNA, the CDR3 is TGTGCCATCAGTGACGAGGGTTCCTATGGCTACACCTTC.

The chain uses TRBV5-1 and TRBJ2-7; 11 bases fit TRBD2. In germline, CDR1 is SGHRS, CDR2 YFSETQ. Germline trimming cut 4 bases from V and 9 bases from J; bases unmatched to any gene: 9. The CDR3 spans 14 residues. In DNA form, the CDR3 reads TGCGCCAGCAGCCCGGGGACTAGCGGATACTTGCAGTACTTC. Residues: CASSPGTSGYLQYF.

V and J are TRBV5-1 and TRBJ2-5, with D maybe TRBD2 (7 bases). The CDR3 totals 16 residues. In germline, CDR1 is SGHRS, CDR2 YFSETQ. V was clipped by 2 bases and J by 0 bases, with 14 bases between them. The CDR3 region is CASSFPGGGHQETQYF. CDR3 bases: TGCGCCAGCAGCTTCCCTGGCGGGGGCCACCAAGAGACCCAGTACTTC.

To note about this clone: This same CDR3 is encoded by further DNA sequences in the sample. The gene calls are TRBV6-5 and TRBJ2-7; possibly TRBD2 for D (6 bases). The germline V and J ends were trimmed by 0 bases and 0 bases, with 9 bases remaining between them. The germline gives CDR1 MNHEY, CDR2 SVGAGI. The CDR3 extends over 15 amino acids. The CDR3 loop is CASSYSRGGSYEQYF. The CDR3 nucleotides are TGTGCCAGCAGTTACTCACGGGGAGGCTCCTACGAGCAGTACTTC.

The rearrangement joins TRBV6-5 to TRBJ1-2, with TRBD1 matching 10 bases. V lost 2 bases to trimming and J lost 8 bases; unmatched junction nucleotides: 8. The CDR3 length is 15 residues. Germline CDR1 is MNHEY and CDR2 is SVGAGI. In DNA form, the CDR3 reads TGTGCCAGCAGTTACAATCCAGGGACAGGGGAAGGCTACACCTTC. Residues: CASSYNPGTGEGYTF.

This rearrangement joins TRBV7-3 to TRBJ2-3, with a weak D call TRBD1 (5 bases). The germline V and J ends were trimmed by 2 bases and 3 bases, with 15 bases remaining between them. The CDR3 consists of 16 residues. The germline V gene has CDR1 SGHTA and CDR2 FQGTGA. DNA of the CDR3: TGTGCCAGCAGCTTAGGGGCAGGGATTTTGACAGATACGCAGTATTTT. Its translation is CASSLGAGILTDTQYF.

In regard to this clone: At one end the junction does not follow the germline gene, possibly because of a read error. The rearrangement joins TRBV2 to TRBJ2-7; possible D gene TRBD2, 6 bases. The CDR3 extends over 9 amino acids. Germline V gene lookup returns CDR1 SNHLY and CDR2 FYNNEI. In nucleotides, the CDR3 is TGTGCCAGCAAGGCGGGACTCGTTTTC. It codes for CASKAGLVF.

The rearrangement joins TRBV24-1 to TRBJ1-2, with 8 bases aligning to TRBD1. CDR1 and CDR2 (germline): KGHDR, SFDVKD. This CDR3 has 16 residues. Trimming took 4 bases from V and 13 from J; bases not matched to a gene: 19. The chain's CDR3 is CATSDRGQGGGSALTF. In nucleotides, the CDR3 is TGTGCCACCAGTGACCGCGGACAGGGAGGAGGATCGGCCCTCACCTTC.

V usage is TRBV20-1 and J usage is TRBJ2-1; D is ambiguous. The germline CDR1 and CDR2 sequences are DFQATT and SNEGSKA (reference sequence). This CDR3 has 14 amino acids. Trimming shortened V by 3 bases and J by 3 bases, and 12 bases separated the two germline ends. This CDR3 is CSASRARLYNEQFF. As DNA, the CDR3 is TGCAGTGCTAGTCGAGCGAGACTCTACAATGAGCAGTTCTTC.

This clone was observed at least ten times. V usage is TRBV4-2 and J usage is TRBJ2-2; 8 bases are a match to TRBD2. This CDR3 region has 15 residues. Germline-derived CDR1 and CDR2 are LGHNA and YNFKEQ. Germline trimming cut 0 bases from V and 10 bases from J; bases unmatched to any gene: 7. CDR3 sequence: CASSQDRGGHEELFF. As DNA, the CDR3 is TGTGCCAGCAGCCAAGATCGGGGGGGACATGAGGAGCTGTTTTTT.

V usage is TRBV11-3 and J usage is TRBJ1-2; D possibly corresponds to TRBD1 (6 bases). V lost 5 bases to trimming and J lost 6 bases, with 19 bases between them. The CDR3 spans 15 residues. Germline lookup yields CDR1 SGHNT and CDR2 YENEEA. This CDR3 reads CASSEATEGGDGYTF. DNA for the CDR3: TGTGCCAGCAGCGAAGCCACCGAGGGGGGGGATGGCTACACCTTC.

The V call is TRBV19, the J call TRBJ2-5; TRBD1 is a possible D gene (6 bases). V lost 3 bases, J lost 5 bases, and 10 bases lay in between. This CDR3 is built from 13 residues. The germline gives CDR1 LNHDA, CDR2 SQIVND (reference sequence). CDR3 protein: CASSIPRGETQYF. The CDR3, as DNA: TGTGCCAGTAGTATTCCCAGGGGCGAGACCCAGTACTTC.

The chain employs TRBV30 and TRBJ2-7, with D unresolved. Germline V gene data show CDR1 as GTSNPN and CDR2 as SVGIG (reference sequence). CDR3 size: 12 residues. Trimming took 2 bases from V and 2 from J, leaving 7 bases between them. The CDR3 sequence: CAWSRGPYEQYF. The CDR3 coding sequence is TGTGCCTGGAGTCGTGGGCCCTACGAGCAGTACTTC.

This chain joins TRBV27 and TRBJ2-7; TRBD1 agrees at 7 bases. The CDR3 runs 14 residues. CDR1 is MNHEY, CDR2 SMNVEV, per germline (reference sequence). V trimming: 5 bases; J trimming: 8 bases; junction bases outside the gene matches: 12. The CDR3 loop reads CASSPNRQGTKQYF. As DNA, the CDR3 is TGTGCCAGCAGTCCCAATCGACAGGGAACGAAGCAGTACTTC.

This rearrangement joins TRBV2 to TRBJ2-3; the D is unclear. CDR3 size: 12 residues. Trimming left V 7 bases short and J 3 bases short, with 8 bases between. CDR1 and CDR2 (germline): SNHLY, FYNNEI. The CDR3 region has the DNA TGTGCCAGCATGTTCAGGACAGATACGCAGTATTTT. Its protein product is CASMFRTDTQYF. Full variable domain (outside the CDR3, taken from reference TRBV2 and TRBJ2-3): EPEVTQTPSHQVTQMGQEVILRCVPISNHLYFYWYRQILGQKVEFLVSFYNNEISEKSEIFDDQFSVERPDGSNFTLKIRSTKLEDSAMYFCASMFRTDTQYFGPGTRLTVL.

This clone has just one count. This rearrangement joins TRBV30 to TRBJ2-7, with TRBD1 matching over 7 bases. Germline-derived CDR1 and CDR2 are GTSNPN and SVGIG (reference sequence). The CDR3 is made up of 15 amino acids. V was clipped by 1 base and J by 4 bases; unmatched bases: 10. The CDR3 nucleotides are TGTGCCTGGAGTGCTACCAGCAGGGGGAAATACGAGCAGTACTTC. Amino acid sequence: CAWSATSRGKYEQYF.

The rearrangement links TRBV9 to TRBJ2-1; 7 nucleotides line up with TRBD1. Germline V gives CDR1 SGDLS, CDR2 YYNGEE. V lost 4 bases and J lost 0; bases outside the gene matches: 7. The CDR3 loop spans 16 amino acids. CDR3 protein: CASSFPTGSSYNEQFF. The CDR3 nucleotides are TGTGCCAGCAGCTTTCCGACAGGGAGCTCCTACAATGAGCAGTTCTTC.

This clone has only one observation. The chain uses TRBV4-1 and TRBJ2-5; no clear D gene. The CDR3 covers 13 residues. Germline CDR1 is MGHRA and CDR2 is YSYEKL. V lost 4 bases, J lost 5 bases, and 11 bases lay in between. The CDR3 reads CASSPLATETQYF. The DNA for the CDR3 is TGCGCCAGCAGCCCCCTGGCCACGGAGACCCAGTACTTC.

The chain carries TRBV14 and TRBJ2-1, with 8 bases fitting TRBD2. The CDR3 sequence is 20 residues long. J was trimmed by 0 bases and V by 0 bases; bases with no gene match: 13. Germline-derived CDR1 and CDR2 are SGHDN and FVKESK. The CDR3 protein is CASSQDPVASGSRSYNEQFF. The CDR3 region has the DNA TGTGCCAGCAGCCAAGATCCGGTGGCCAGCGGGAGTCGCTCCTACAATGAGCAGTTCTTC.

The CDR3 coding sequence is TGTGCCAGTAGTATGGTCTGGGGAGGAGCTAATGAAAAACTGTTTTTT. Translation gives CASSMVWGGANEKLFF. V is TRBV19 and J is TRBJ1-4; no firm D call. The V end was cut by 3 bases, the J end by 3 bases, with 14 bases between. The CDR3 sequence is 16 residues long. Per germline, CDR1 LNHDA and CDR2 SQIVND (reference sequence).